This T cell receptor (beta chain) was captured in a study of shared clonotypes between healthy human individuals. Study-level findings and limits: Sampling included only blood; tissue repertoires likely differ.

Germline lookup yields CDR1 WSHSY and CDR2 SAAADI. The CDR3 spans 11 residues. Trimming took off 5 bases at V and 2 bases at J, with 3 bases between the two ends. Turning to this clone: The antigen is undetermined. A much more abundant neighbour one base away suggests this may be a read error.

TCRdb's table, derived via immunoSEQ multiplex PCR, lists solely in-frame clones and lacks some. The sample carries under 750,000 clones, 72% recorded once. This chain joins TRBV10-2 and TRBJ2-5, with D uncertain. Material for sequencing was memory CD4+ T cells sorted from blood. The subset denotes: CD45RA-negative fraction. The sequence came from a woman aged 25 to 45 in good health. The CDR3 DNA sequence: TGCGCCAGCAGTTTACAAGAGACCCAGTACTTC. This sequence encodes CASSLQETQYF.